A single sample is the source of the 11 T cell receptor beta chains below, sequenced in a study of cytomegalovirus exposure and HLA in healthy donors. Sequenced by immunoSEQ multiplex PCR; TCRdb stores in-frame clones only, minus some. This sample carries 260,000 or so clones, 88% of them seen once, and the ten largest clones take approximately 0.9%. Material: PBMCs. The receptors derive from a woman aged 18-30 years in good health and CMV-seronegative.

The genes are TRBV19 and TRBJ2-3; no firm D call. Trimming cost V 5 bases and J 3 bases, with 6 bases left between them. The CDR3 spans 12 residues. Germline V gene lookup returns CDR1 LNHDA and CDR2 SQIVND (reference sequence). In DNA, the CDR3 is TGTGCCAGTAGTCAGGCTACAGATACGCAGTATTTT. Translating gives CASSQATDTQYF. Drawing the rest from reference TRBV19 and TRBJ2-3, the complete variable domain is DGGITQSPKYLFRKEGQNVTLSCEQNLNHDAMYWYRQDPGQGLRLIYYSQIVNDFQKGDIAEGYSVSREKKESFPLTVTSAQKNPTAFYLCASSQATDTQYFGPGTRLTVL.

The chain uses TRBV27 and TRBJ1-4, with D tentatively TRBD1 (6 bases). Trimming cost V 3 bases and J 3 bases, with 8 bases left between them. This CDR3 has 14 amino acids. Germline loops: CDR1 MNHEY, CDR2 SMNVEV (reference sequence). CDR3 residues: CASSFAGANEKLFF. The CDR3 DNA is TGTGCCAGCAGTTTTGCAGGGGCTAATGAAAAACTGTTTTTT. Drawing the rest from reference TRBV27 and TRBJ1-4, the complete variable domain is EAQVTQNPRYLITVTGKKLTVTCSQNMNHEYMSWYRQDPGLGLRQIYYSMNVEVTDKGDVPEGYKVSRKEKRNFPLILESPSPNQTSLYFCASSFAGANEKLFFGSGTQLSVL.

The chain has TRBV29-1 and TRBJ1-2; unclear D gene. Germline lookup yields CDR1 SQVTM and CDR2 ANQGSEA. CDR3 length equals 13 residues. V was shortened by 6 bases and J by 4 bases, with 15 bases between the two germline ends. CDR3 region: CSVPLFPGYGYTF. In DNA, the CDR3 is TGCAGCGTCCCCTTATTTCCGGGCTATGGCTACACCTTC.

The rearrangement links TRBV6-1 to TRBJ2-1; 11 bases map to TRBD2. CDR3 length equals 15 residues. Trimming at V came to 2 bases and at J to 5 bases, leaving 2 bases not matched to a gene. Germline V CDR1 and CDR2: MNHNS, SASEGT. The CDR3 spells CASSELAGGNNEQFF. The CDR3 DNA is TGTGCCAGCAGTGAACTAGCGGGAGGTAACAATGAGCAGTTCTTC.

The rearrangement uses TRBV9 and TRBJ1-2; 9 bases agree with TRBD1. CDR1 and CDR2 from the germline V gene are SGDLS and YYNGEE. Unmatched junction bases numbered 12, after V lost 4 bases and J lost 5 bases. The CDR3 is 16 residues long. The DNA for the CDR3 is TGTGCCAGCAGCTTGGACAGGGGACCTCCATTGTATGGCTACACCTTC. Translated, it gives CASSLDRGPPLYGYTF.

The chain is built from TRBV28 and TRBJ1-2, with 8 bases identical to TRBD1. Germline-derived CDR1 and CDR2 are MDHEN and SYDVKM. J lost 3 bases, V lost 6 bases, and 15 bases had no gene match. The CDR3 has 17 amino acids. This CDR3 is CASSRGQGFGAYYGYTF. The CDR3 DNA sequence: TGTGCCAGCAGCAGAGGACAGGGATTCGGTGCTTACTATGGCTACACCTTC.

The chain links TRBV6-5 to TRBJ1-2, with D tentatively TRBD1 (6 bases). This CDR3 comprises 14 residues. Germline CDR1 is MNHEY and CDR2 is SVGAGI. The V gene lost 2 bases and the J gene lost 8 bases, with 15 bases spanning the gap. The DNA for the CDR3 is TGTGCCAGCAGTTACGCGGGGGCGAATAAGGGCTACACCTTC. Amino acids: CASSYAGANKGYTF.

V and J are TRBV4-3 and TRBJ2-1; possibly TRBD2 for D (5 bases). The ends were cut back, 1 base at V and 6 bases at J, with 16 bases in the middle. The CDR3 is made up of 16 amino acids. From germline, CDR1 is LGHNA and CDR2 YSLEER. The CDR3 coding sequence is TGCGCCAGCAGCCAAGCGAGGGCCCAGTCTTTCAATGAGCAGTTCTTC. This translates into CASSQARAQSFNEQFF.

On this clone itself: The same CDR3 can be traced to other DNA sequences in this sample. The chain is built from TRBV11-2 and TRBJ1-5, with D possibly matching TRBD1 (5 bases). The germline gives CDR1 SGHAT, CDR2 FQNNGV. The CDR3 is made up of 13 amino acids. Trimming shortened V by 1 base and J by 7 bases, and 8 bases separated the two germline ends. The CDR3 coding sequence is TGTGCCAGCAGCTTAGGGGGGGGACAGCCCCAGCATTTT. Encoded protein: CASSLGGGQPQHF. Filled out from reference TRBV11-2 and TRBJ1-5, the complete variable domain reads EAGVAQSPRYKIIEKRQSVAFWCNPISGHATLYWYQQILGQGPKLLIQFQNNGVVDDSQLPKDRFSAERLKGVDSTLKIQPAKLEDSAVYLCASSLGGGQPQHFGDGTRLSIL.

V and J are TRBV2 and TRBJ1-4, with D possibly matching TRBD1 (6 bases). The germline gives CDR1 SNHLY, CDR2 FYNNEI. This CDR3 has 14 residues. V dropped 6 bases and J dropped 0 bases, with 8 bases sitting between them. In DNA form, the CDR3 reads TGTGCCAGCAGATCAGGGGCAACTAATGAAAAACTGTTTTTT. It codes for CASRSGATNEKLFF.

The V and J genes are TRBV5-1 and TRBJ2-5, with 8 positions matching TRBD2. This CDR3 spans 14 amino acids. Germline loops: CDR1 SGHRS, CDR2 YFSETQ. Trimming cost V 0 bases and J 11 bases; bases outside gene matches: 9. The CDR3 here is CASSLGPEGTRQYF. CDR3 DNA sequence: TGCGCCAGCAGCTTGGGACCCGAGGGGACTAGACAGTACTTC.